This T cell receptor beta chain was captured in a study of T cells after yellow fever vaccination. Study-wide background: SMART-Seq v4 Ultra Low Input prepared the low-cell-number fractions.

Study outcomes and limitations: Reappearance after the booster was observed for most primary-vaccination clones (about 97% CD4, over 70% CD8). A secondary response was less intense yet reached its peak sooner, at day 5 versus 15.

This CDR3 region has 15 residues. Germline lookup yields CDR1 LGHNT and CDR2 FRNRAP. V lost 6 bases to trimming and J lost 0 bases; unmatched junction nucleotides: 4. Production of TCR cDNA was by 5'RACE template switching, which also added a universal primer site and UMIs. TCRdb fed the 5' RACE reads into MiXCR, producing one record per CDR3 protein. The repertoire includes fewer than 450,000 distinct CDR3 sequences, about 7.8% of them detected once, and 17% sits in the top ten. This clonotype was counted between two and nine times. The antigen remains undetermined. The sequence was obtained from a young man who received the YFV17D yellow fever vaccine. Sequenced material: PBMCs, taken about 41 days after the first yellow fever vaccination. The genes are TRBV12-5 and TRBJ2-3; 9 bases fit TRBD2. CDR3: CASGPSGVSTDTQYF. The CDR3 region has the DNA TGTGCTAGTGGCCCTAGCGGGGTGAGCACAGATACGCAGTATTTT.